This record looks at one T cell receptor beta chain sequence and its context. Its target is not known. CDR3 length equals 16 residues. V shed 5 bases and J shed 1 base, with 17 bases lying between them. Per germline, CDR1 SGHTA and CDR2 FQGNSA. The data originate from a study of T cell responses to AZD1222 COVID-19 vaccine. Whole-study results and caveats: Baseline serostatus was positive in only a handful of AZD1222 recipients. Most donors were white British and more were female, and clonal diversity was possibly underestimated.

Clones were sequenced by immunoSEQ multiplex PCR, and TCRdb holds only the in-frame ones, with some missing. The profile shows about 150,000 clones, 88% of them singletons. The sequencing here drew on peripheral blood, taken after recovery from COVID-19. V usage is TRBV7-2 and J usage is TRBJ1-1, with D possibly TRBD1 on 5 matching bases. The receptor's source is an adult who had recovered from COVID-19. In nucleotides, the CDR3 is TGTGCCAGCAGCCCCTCTTATGGGACGGCGAACACTGAAGCTTTCTTT. It specifies CASSPSYGTANTEAFF.